The following is a T cell receptor beta chain sequence with its context. No antigen is known for it. This entry comes from a study of T cells expressing NK-cell markers. Across the whole study: Cells sorted as CD3+CD56+NKG2C+, CD3+CD56+NKG2C- and CD3+CD56-NKG2C+ T cells supplied the TCR beta repertoires. The eight sequenced donors comprised seven who were HCMV-seropositive and one who was seronegative. The study, taken as a whole, reports: Dominant NKG2C+ clonotypes accounted for roughly 1.0-7.0% of CD8+ T cells in over 5 donors.

For each CDR3 protein, TCRdb gives one entry from its re-call of the 5' RACE reads, without DNA. This repertoire includes about 450,000 distinct CDR3 sequences. Germline V CDR1 and CDR2: LGHDT, YNNKEL (reference sequence). The CDR3 runs 17 residues. Sequencing was done on a sample of blood T cells: a sorted CD56 or NKG2C T cell subset, CD4+ or CD8+ T cells, or bulk PBMC T cells (not recorded which). This chain joins TRBV3-1 and TRBJ2-5; the TCRdb D gene call, TRBD2, has no DNA to confirm it. This clonotype was obtained from a woman aged 18-69 years in good health. CDR3 residues: CASSQALLAGGQETQYF.